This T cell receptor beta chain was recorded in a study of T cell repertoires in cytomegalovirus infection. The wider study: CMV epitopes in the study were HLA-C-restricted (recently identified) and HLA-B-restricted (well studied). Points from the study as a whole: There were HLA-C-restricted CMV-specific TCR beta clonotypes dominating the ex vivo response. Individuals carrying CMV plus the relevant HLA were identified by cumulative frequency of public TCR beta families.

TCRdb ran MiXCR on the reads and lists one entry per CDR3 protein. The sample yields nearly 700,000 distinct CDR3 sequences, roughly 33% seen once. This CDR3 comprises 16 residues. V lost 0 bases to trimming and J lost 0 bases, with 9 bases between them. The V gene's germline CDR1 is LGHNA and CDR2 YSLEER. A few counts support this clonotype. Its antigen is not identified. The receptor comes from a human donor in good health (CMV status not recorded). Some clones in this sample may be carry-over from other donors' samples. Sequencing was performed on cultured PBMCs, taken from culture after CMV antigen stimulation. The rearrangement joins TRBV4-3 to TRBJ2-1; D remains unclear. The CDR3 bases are TGCGCCAGCAGCCAAGATGGCTTCAGCTCCTACAATGAGCAGTTCTTC. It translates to CASSQDGFSSYNEQFF.